These T cell receptor beta chains were read from a single sample in a study of T cells after yellow fever vaccination. TCRdb re-called the 5' RACE reads through MiXCR, storing one row per CDR3 protein. The sample gives 240,000 or so distinct CDR3 sequences, 6.9% of which show up once; 0.65% to 0.9% is in the top ten. The sequences come from CD4+ T cells sorted from PBMCs, collected 15 days after the yellow fever booster vaccination. The receptors originated from a young man who received the YFV17D yellow fever vaccine. Each CDR3 is given with its conserved first and last residue. D genes are given only for firm matches. Size is omitted from some rows. Given values are once, few, many or a class for expanded clones.

v_gene	j_gene	d_gene	abundance	CDR3nt	CDR3aa
TRBV5-1	TRBJ2-7	NA	many	TGCGCCAGCAGCTTGGGACAGGAGCCCTACGAGCAGTACTTC	CASSLGQEPYEQYF
TRBV20-1	TRBJ2-3	TRBD2	few	TGCAGTGCTAGAGGAGTAGCGGGAGGGGTTCGCACAGATACGCAGTATTTT	CSARGVAGGVRTDTQYF
TRBV10-1	TRBJ1-2	NA	few	TGCGCCAGCATCGGGACAAGGCATGGCTACACCTTC	CASIGTRHGYTF
TRBV7-9	TRBJ2-1	TRBD1	many	TGTGCCAGCATGGGGACAGCTCTCTCCTACAATGAGCAGTTCTTC	CASMGTALSYNEQFF
TRBV5-1	TRBJ2-7	TRBD2	many	TGCGCCAGCAGCTACTCCTTAGCGGGAGACCCCTACGAGCAGTACTTC	CASSYSLAGDPYEQYF
TRBV28	TRBJ1-4	NA	many	TGTGCCAGCAGGACGTGGGGAGGGGATGAAAAACTGTTTTTT	CASRTWGGDEKLFF
TRBV6-1	TRBJ2-3	NA	many	TGTGCCAGCAGCCGCGGTTTCCTCACAGATACGCAGTATTTT	CASSRGFLTDTQYF
TRBV18	TRBJ2-7	NA	few	TGTGCCAGCTCACCACCCCCAGGGGAGTACGAGCAGTACTTC	CASSPPPGEYEQYF
TRBV5-5	TRBJ2-7	NA	many	TGTGCCAGCAGCCCGGGGACACCCCACGAGCAGTACTTC	CASSPGTPHEQYF
TRBV3-1	TRBJ2-2	NA	few	TGTGCCAGCAGCCACACCGGGATCCACACCGGGGAGCTGTTTTTT	CASSHTGIHTGELFF
TRBV18	TRBJ2-3	NA	many	TGTGCCAGCTCACCCTCCGTGGCAGATACGCAGTATTTT	CASSPSVADTQYF
TRBV20-1	TRBJ2-1	NA	NA	TGCAGTGCTATTGAGCACCACAATGAGCAGTTCTTC	CSAIEHHNEQFF
TRBV5-1	TRBJ2-3	TRBD2	NA	TGCGCCAGCAGGTCCACTAGCGGAGGCACAGATACGCAGTATTTT	CASRSTSGGTDTQYF
TRBV20-1	TRBJ2-5	NA	NA	TGCAGTGCTAGAGACGGACAAGAGACCCAGTACTTC	CSARDGQETQYF
TRBV7-2	TRBJ1-1	NA	few	TGTGCCAGCAGCTTAGGGGCGGAACTCACTGAAGCTTTCTTT	CASSLGAELTEAFF
TRBV9	TRBJ2-1	TRBD2	few	TGTGCCAGCAGCACCACGACTAGCGGGCATGAGCAGTTCTTC	CASSTTTSGHEQFF
TRBV6-6	TRBJ1-1	NA	many	TGTGCCAGCAGTGGCAGAGGGACTGAAGCTTTCTTT	CASSGRGTEAFF
TRBV10-1	TRBJ2-3	TRBD2	few	TGCGCCAGCAGTGCTAGCGGACCTACAGATACGCAGTATTTT	CASSASGPTDTQYF
TRBV6-2/TRBV6-3	TRBJ1-2	NA	few	TGTGCCAGCAGTCCCTGGACGGGAAACTATGGCTACACCTTC	CASSPWTGNYGYTF
TRBV11-3	TRBJ2-2	NA	NA	TGTGCCAGCGCGGATCCGAACACCGGGGAGCTGTTTTTT	CASADPNTGELFF
TRBV11-3	TRBJ2-3	TRBD1	many	TGTGCCAGCAGTAAGACCGGGACAGGGCACACAGATACGCAGTATTTT	CASSKTGTGHTDTQYF
TRBV6-2/TRBV6-3	TRBJ2-1	TRBD1	many	TGTGCCACAGAACAGGGGGCGAATGAGCAGTTCTTC	CATEQGANEQFF
TRBV7-2	TRBJ2-1	NA	NA	TGTGCCAGCAGCTTAGAAAGTCTCCGCTCCTACAATGAGCAGTTCTTC	CASSLESLRSYNEQFF
TRBV29-1	TRBJ2-7	NA	few	TGCAGCGCCCGCGGAGGAGTCTACGAGCAGTACTTC	CSARGGVYEQYF
TRBV6-4	TRBJ1-4	NA	few	TGTGCCAGCAGTGCGGACTCTTCCGGTGTGGGAAAACTGTTTTTT	CASSADSSGVGKLFF
TRBV6-1	TRBJ1-2	NA	few	TGTGCCAGCAGTACAACAGGGAATAACTATGGCTACACCTTC	CASSTTGNNYGYTF
TRBV12-3/TRBV12-4	TRBJ2-1	TRBD1	many	TGTGCCAGCAGCCAACAGGGGCCTGAGCAGTTCTTC	CASSQQGPEQFF
TRBV29-1	TRBJ2-5	NA	NA	TGCAGCGTTGATTTTTCCAGGCGCGGGACCCAGTACTTC	CSVDFSRRGTQYF
TRBV10-3	TRBJ2-5	NA	few	TGTGCCACCGGACATCGGGGGAAAGTGGAGACCCAGTACTTC	CATGHRGKVETQYF
TRBV11-2	TRBJ2-7	NA	few	TGTGCCAGCAGCTTCCGGGTGACATCCTACGAGCAGTACTTC	CASSFRVTSYEQYF
TRBV25-1	TRBJ2-1	NA	many	TGTGCCAGCTTCAGCGGCAGTGAGCAGTTCTTC	CASFSGSEQFF
TRBV29-1	TRBJ2-6	NA	NA	TGCAGCGTTGGCGGGGCCGGGGCCAACGTCCTGACTTTC	CSVGGAGANVLTF
TRBV20-1	TRBJ2-7	NA	many	TGCAGTGCTAGAGATCTAGGGGCAGGTTCCTACGAGCAGTACTTC	CSARDLGAGSYEQYF
TRBV29-1	TRBJ2-1	TRBD1	many	TGCAGCGTTGATAGTAACAGGGGGACCTACAATGAGCAGTTCTTC	CSVDSNRGTYNEQFF
TRBV7-2	TRBJ1-2	NA	few	TGTGCCAGCAGCTTCCGAAACGTCCGGATGTCCGGCTACACCTTC	CASSFRNVRMSGYTF
TRBV7-2	TRBJ1-3	NA	many	TGTGCCAGCAGCTTAAGTTTTAGCTCTGGAAACACCATATATTTT	CASSLSFSSGNTIYF
TRBV27	TRBJ2-3	NA	NA	TGTGCCAGCCGACTTATGGATACGCAGTATTTT	CASRLMDTQYF
TRBV20-1	TRBJ2-5	NA	NA	TGCAGTGCTTCGCGGACCATCCAAGAGACCCAGTACTTC	CSASRTIQETQYF
TRBV6-2/TRBV6-3	TRBJ2-1	NA	NA	TGTGCCAGCAGTTATACGGGGCCCTCCTACAATGAGCAGTTCTTC	CASSYTGPSYNEQFF
TRBV12-3/TRBV12-4	TRBJ2-5	NA	few	TGTGCCAGCAGCCGCACGGGAGTCCAAGAGACCCAGTACTTC	CASSRTGVQETQYF
TRBV6-1	TRBJ1-5	NA	NA	TGTGCCAGCAGTGAATATTATTCGGGGGGGAATCAGCCCCAGCATTTT	CASSEYYSGGNQPQHF